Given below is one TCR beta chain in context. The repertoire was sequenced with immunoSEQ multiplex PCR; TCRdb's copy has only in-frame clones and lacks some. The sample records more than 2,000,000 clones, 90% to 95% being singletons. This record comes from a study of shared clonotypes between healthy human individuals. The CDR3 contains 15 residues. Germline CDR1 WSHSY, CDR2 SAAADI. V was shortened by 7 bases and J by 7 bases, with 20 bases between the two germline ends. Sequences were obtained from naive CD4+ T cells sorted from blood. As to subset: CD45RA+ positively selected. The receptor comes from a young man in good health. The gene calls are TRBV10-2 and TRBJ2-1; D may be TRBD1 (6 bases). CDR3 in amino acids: CASIRSLGAQNEQFF. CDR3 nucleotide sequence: TGCGCCAGCATTAGAAGTCTGGGGGCGCAGAATGAGCAGTTCTTC.